This TCR beta chain was recovered during a study of blood T cell repertoires in COVID-19. Study-level background: Samples representing acute and convalescent COVID-19 were sourced from the United States, Italy and Spain. In each case, the material was cDNA or gDNA derived from T cells, B-cell-depleted T cells, or PBMCs.

This clone has just one count. From germline, CDR1 is SGHTA and CDR2 FQGNSA. The junction had 7 bases not matched to a gene; V was cut back by 5 bases and J by 0 bases. This CDR3 contains 17 residues. Original processing notes: Reference gene primer amplification gave estimated nucleated cell counts. Libraries were prepared by immunoSEQ multiplex PCR; TCRdb keeps only in-frame clonotypes and omits some of them. V and J calls and clone size are copied from that table; D and trimming were computed from the DNA. The table has almost 250,000 clones, 86% seen once. The chain is built from TRBV7-2 and TRBJ2-6; 7 nucleotides agree with TRBD1. Material for sequencing was peripheral blood. The source of this sequence is a woman aged 55-69 years who had recovered from COVID-19. Here the CDR3 reads CASSPQGQSSGANVLTF. For the CDR3, the DNA is TGTGCCAGCAGCCCACAGGGACAGAGCTCTGGGGCCAACGTCCTGACTTTC.